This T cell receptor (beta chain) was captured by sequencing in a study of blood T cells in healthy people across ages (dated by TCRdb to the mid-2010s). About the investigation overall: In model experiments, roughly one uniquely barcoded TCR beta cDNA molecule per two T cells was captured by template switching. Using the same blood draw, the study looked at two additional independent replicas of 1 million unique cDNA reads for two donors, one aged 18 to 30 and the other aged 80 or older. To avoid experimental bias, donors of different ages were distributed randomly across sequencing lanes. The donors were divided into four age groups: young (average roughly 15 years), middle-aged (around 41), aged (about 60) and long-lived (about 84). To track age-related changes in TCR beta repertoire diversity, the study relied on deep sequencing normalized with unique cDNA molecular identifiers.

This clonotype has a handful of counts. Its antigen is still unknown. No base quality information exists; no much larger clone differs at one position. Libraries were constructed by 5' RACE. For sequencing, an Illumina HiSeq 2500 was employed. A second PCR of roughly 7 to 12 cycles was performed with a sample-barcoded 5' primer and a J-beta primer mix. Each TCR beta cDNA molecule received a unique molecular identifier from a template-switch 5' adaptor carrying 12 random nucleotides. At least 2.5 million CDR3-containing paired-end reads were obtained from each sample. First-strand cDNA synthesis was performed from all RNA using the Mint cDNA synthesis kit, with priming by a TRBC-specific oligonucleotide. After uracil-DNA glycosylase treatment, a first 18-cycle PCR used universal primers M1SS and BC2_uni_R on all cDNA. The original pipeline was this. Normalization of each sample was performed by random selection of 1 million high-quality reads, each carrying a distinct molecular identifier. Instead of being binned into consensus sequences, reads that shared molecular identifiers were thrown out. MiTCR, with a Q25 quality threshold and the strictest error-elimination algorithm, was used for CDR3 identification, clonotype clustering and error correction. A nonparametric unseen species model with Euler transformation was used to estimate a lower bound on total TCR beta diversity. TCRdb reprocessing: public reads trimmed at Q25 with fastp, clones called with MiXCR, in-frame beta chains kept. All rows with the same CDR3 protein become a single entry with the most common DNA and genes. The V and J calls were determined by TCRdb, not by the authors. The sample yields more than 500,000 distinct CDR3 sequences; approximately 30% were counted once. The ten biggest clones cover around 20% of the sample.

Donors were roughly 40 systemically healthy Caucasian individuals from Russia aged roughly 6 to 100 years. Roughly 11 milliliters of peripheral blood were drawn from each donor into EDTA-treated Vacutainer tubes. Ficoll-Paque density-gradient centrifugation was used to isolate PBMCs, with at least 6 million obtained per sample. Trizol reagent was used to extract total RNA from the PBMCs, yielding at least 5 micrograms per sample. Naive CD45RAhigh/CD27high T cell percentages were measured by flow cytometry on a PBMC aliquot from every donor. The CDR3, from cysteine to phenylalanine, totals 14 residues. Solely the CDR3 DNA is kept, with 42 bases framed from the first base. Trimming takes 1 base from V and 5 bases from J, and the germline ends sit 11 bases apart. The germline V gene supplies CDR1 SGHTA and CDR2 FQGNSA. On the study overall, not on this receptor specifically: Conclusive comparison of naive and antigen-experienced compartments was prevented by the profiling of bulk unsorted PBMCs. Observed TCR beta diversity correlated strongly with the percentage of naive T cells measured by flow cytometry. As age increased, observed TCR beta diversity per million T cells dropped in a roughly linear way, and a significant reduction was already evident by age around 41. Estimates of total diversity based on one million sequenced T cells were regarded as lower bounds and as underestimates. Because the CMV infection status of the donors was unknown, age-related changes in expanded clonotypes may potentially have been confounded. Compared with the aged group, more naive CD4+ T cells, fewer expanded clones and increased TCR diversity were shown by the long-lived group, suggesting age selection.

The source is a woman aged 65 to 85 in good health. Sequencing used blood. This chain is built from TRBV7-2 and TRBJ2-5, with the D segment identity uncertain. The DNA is TGTGCCAGCAGCTTAGGATTTACAAAGGAGACCCAGTACTTC. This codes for CASSLGFTKETQYF.